The clone carrying this T cell receptor beta chain occurred a few times. What it recognizes is unknown. The sample comes from a study of T-cell memory formation after mild COVID-19. Study in general: Among the donors, TCR clusters were largely specific to each donor.

Sample barcodes and UMIs were carried by the TCR alpha and TCR beta cDNA libraries that 5'RACE generated with constant-segment primers. TCRdb re-derived calls from the 5' RACE reads in MiXCR, one entry per CDR3 protein. This sample has some 450,000 distinct CDR3 sequences; about 20% occur once, and the top ten carry 20% to 25%. Study-level points and caveats: While clones contracting from day 15 to 85 were balanced between CD4 and CD8, later expanders leaned CD4+. Of the contracting clones, CD4+ ones lay mainly in CM and EM, and CD8+ ones in EMRA.

The CDR3 extends over 16 amino acids. With 5 bases removed from V and 1 base from J, the gap between germline ends came to 12 bases. The clonotype originates from a man in his late teens or twenties who had mild COVID-19 (a few samples of this study predate the infection). Cell type and time point are not known. The chain uses TRBV12-3 or TRBV12-4 and TRBJ2-6; D uncertain. Source material: PBMCs or a T cell subset sorted from them (not recorded which). DNA of the CDR3: TGTGCCAGCAGTAATGGGCAAGGGTCTGGGGCCAACGTCCTGACTTTC. Its translation: CASSNGQGSGANVLTF.